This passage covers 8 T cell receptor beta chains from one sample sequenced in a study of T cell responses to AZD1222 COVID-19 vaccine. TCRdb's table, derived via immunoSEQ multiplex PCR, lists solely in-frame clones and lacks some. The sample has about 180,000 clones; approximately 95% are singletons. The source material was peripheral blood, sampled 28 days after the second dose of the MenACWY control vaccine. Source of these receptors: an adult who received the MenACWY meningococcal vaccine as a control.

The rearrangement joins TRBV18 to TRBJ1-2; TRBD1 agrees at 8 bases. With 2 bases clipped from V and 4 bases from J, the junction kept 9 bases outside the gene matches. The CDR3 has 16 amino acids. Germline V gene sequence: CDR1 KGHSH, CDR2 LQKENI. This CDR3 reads CASSPYQGADSYGYTF. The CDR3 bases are TGTGCCAGCTCACCATATCAGGGGGCGGATAGCTATGGCTACACCTTC.

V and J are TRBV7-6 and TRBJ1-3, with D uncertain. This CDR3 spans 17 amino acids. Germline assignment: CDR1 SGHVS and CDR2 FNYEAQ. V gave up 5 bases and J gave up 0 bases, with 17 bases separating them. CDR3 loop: CASSPLGPQSSGNTIYF. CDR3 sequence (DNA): TGTGCCAGCAGCCCCCTGGGCCCCCAATCCTCTGGAAACACCATATATTTT.

The CDR3 protein is CSVEPLAKNIQYF. CDR3 sequence (DNA): TGCAGCGTTGAACCGCTAGCCAAAAACATTCAGTACTTC. The genes are TRBV29-1 and TRBJ2-4; no firm D call. V was trimmed by 2 bases and J by 0 bases, leaving 5 bases between them. The germline gives CDR1 SQVTM, CDR2 ANQGSEA. The CDR3 runs 13 residues.

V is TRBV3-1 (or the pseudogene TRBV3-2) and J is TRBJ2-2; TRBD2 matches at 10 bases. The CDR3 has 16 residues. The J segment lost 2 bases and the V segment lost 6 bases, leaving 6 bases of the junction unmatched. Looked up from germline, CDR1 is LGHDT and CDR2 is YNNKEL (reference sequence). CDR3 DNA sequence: TGTGCCAGCAGGGATAGCGGGGGGCCAAACACCGGGGAGCTGTTTTTT. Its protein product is CASRDSGGPNTGELFF.

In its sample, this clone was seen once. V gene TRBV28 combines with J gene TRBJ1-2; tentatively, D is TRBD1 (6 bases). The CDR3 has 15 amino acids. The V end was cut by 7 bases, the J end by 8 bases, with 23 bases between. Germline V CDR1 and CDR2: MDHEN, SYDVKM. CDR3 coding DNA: TGTGCCAGCACCGGAGGTGGGGGGGCTTTGGGAGGCTACACCTTC. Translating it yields CASTGGGGALGGYTF.

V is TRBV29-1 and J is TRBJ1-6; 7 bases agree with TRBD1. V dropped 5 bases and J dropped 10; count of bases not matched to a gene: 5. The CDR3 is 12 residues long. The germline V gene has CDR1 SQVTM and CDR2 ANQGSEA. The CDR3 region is CSVSSGGSPLHF. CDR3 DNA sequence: TGCAGCGTTTCCTCAGGGGGATCACCCCTCCACTTT.

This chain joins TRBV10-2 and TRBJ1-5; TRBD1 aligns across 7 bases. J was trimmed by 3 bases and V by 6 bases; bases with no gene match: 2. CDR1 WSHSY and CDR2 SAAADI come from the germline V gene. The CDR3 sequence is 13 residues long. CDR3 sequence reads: CASRGQVNQPQHF. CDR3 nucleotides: TGCGCCAGCAGAGGACAGGTCAATCAGCCCCAGCATTTT.

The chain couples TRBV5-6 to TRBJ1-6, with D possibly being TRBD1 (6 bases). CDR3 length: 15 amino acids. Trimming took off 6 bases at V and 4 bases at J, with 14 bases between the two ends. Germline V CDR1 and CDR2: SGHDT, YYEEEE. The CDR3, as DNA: TGTGCCAGCAACCGAGGACAGAATTATAATTCACCCCTCCACTTT. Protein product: CASNRGQNYNSPLHF.